A single sample is the source of the 19 T cell receptor beta chains below, sequenced in a study of CD8+ T cells in alopecia areata. cDNA reverse transcribed from extracted RNA served as the sequencing template. Only in-frame clones appear in the TCRdb table, and some are missing; sequencing was by immunoSEQ multiplex PCR. This sample has over 100,000 clones and no singletons, with roughly 21% in the ten largest. Sample: lesional skin. Every receptor here comes from a C3H/HeJ mouse with alopecia areata. For this strain, the MHC haplotype corresponds to H2-k.

The sample holds a few counts of this clone. Gene names refer to mouse genes. Coverage ceases 4 residues before the CDR3 finishes, and the germline J gene fills in the end. V and J are TRBV17 and TRBJ2-5; 7 nucleotides agree with TRBD1. The CDR3 extends over 12 amino acids. From germline, CDR1 is MNHDT and CDR2 YYDKIL. With 9 bases clipped from V and 1 base from J, the junction kept 1 base outside the gene matches. Here the CDR3 reads CASGTDQDTQYF. CDR3 DNA (partial): TGTGCTAGTGGGACAGACCAAGAC.

For this clone: Gene and germline names: mouse. The read stops 4 residues short of the end of the CDR3; the missing end is completed from the germline J gene. The J gene is TRBJ2-7, the V gene TRBV19; TRBD1 matches 11 bases. Trimming at V came to 6 bases and at J to 3 bases, leaving 5 bases not matched to a gene. Per germline, CDR1 FNHDT and CDR2 SITEND (reference sequence). The CDR3 sequence is 14 residues long. The covered CDR3 bases are TGTGCCAGCACCCCGGGACAGGGGGTCTAT. Translated, it gives CASTPGQGVY. In full, the CDR3 is CASTPGQGVYEQYF. Looking up the rest from reference TRBV19 and TRBJ2-7 gives the full variable domain: GGIITQTPKFLIGQEGQKLTLKCQQNFNHDTMYWYRQDSGKGLRLIYYSITENDLQKGDLSEGYDASREKKSSFSLTVTSAQKNEMAVFLCASTPGQGVYEQYFGPGTRLTVL.

About this clone: Gene names are mouse gene names. From the germline J gene comes the end of the CDR3, since the read stops 4 residues before it. The J gene is TRBJ2-1, the V gene TRBV19; possibly TRBD1 for D (5 bases). From germline, CDR1 is FNHDT and CDR2 SITEND (reference sequence). With 6 bases removed from V and 3 bases from J, the gap between germline ends came to 10 bases. The CDR3 contains 13 residues. The sequenced CDR3 bases are TGTGCCAGCACACCAGGGCGCTATGCT. Translated: CASTPGRYA. The entire CDR3 protein is CASTPGRYAEQFF.

Regarding this clone: Gene names are mouse gene names. The read ends 4 residues early relative to the CDR3; the germline J gene fills the gap. In the same sample, other DNA sequences code for this CDR3. V and J are TRBV13-3 and TRBJ2-4, with TRBD2 matching 11 bases. V dropped 2 bases and J dropped 0; count of bases not matched to a gene: 2. Germline CDR1 is NNHDY and CDR2 is SYVADS. This CDR3 comprises 16 residues. The chain's CDR3 is CASSERLGGSQNTLYF. The covered CDR3 bases are TGTGCCAGCAGTGAGAGACTGGGGGGGAGTCAAAAC.

This clone was picked up a small number of times. Germline and genes: mouse. The read ends 4 residues before the CDR3 terminus; that terminus is restored from the germline J gene. The chain joins TRBV13-2 to TRBJ1-4; TRBD1 is a possible D gene (5 bases). With 0 bases removed from V and 0 bases from J, the gap between germline ends came to 12 bases. From germline, CDR1 is NNHNN and CDR2 SYGAGS (reference sequence). The CDR3 sequence is 17 residues long. CDR3 sequence: CASGDAETEISNERLFF. The sequenced CDR3 bases are TGTGCCAGCGGTGATGCAGAGACAGAGATTTCCAACGAA.

The table lists this clone with a few counts. Mouse gene names and germline throughout. The DNA ends 4 residues before the CDR3 does, and the rest of the CDR3 is filled in from the germline J gene. The V gene is TRBV14, the J gene TRBJ1-4; TRBD1 agrees at 9 bases. The J segment lost 4 bases and the V segment lost 6 bases, leaving 7 bases of the junction unmatched. CDR3 length: 15 amino acids. Per the germline V gene, CDR1 is SGHDT and CDR2 is FRDEAV. CDR3: CASTSPGQGNERLFF. The CDR3 DNA, read in part, is TGTGCCAGCACCTCGCCGGGACAGGGCAACGAA.

This clone was seen at least ten times. Gene names follow the mouse nomenclature. CDR3 protein: CASSALQDWGDEQYF. CDR3 bases read: TGTGCCAGCAGCGCTCTCCAGGACTGGGGGGAT. The chain uses TRBV13-3 and TRBJ2-7, with 11 bases fitting TRBD2. The read ends 4 residues shy of where the CDR3 ends; the end is completed using the germline J gene. This CDR3 comprises 15 residues. Germline loops: CDR1 NNHDY, CDR2 SYVADS.

Concerning this clone: Gene names denote mouse genes. The observed sequence ends 4 residues before the CDR3 terminus, with the missing tail filled in from the germline J gene. The chain has TRBV13-1 and TRBJ2-1; TRBD2 matches at 12 bases. Per the germline V gene, CDR1 is NSHNY and CDR2 is SYGAGN. The CDR3 is 15 amino acids. The part of the CDR3 DNA that was read is TGTGCCAGCAGTGGGGGACTGGGGGGTTGGGCT. Amino acid sequence: CASSGGLGGWA. The whole CDR3 is CASSGGLGGWAEQFF.

On this clone: The gene symbols are mouse symbols. The CDR3 end falls 4 residues outside the read, so it is completed with the germline J gene. The chain combines TRBV1 with TRBJ2-1; 7 nucleotides align to TRBD2. CDR3 length: 16 amino acids. Germline values: CDR1 NSQYPW, CDR2 LRSPGD (reference sequence). V gave up 2 bases and J gave up 3 bases; unmatched junction bases: 7. The CDR3: CTCSARLGPSYAEQFF. CDR3 DNA, as far as it was read: TGCACCTGCAGTGCAAGACTGGGTCCTAGCTATGCT.

In this sample, this clone turned up many times. The gene names given are mouse names. Read sequence stops 4 residues before the CDR3 end, and the germline J gene provides the missing end. The rearrangement joins TRBV13-3 to TRBJ2-3; D is possibly TRBD2 (5 bases). This CDR3 has 15 amino acids. V was cut by 2 bases and J by 0 bases, with 10 bases left in between. In germline, CDR1 is NNHDY, CDR2 SYVADS. CDR3 bases read: TGTGCCAGCAGTGAGATGGGGTCTAGTGCAGAA. Translated, it gives CASSEMGSSAE. Given in full, the CDR3 is CASSEMGSSAETLYF.

A note on this clone: Genes and germline are mouse. The CDR3 loop is CASSSPGQGAREDTEVFF. CDR3 DNA, as far as it was read: TGTGCCAGCAGTTCTCCGGGACAGGGGGCGCGGGAGGACACA. The V gene is TRBV13-3, the J gene TRBJ1-1, with 12 bases fitting TRBD1. The read is 4 residues too short to cover the CDR3 end, so that end is filled in from the germline J gene. The V and J ends lost 4 bases and 3 bases, in that order; junction bases with no gene match: 13. Germline V lookup: CDR1 NNHDY, CDR2 SYVADS. There are 18 residues in the CDR3.

This clone was seen more than once but under ten times. The gene names given are mouse names. The read ends 4 residues before the CDR3 terminus; that terminus is restored from the germline J gene. The chain has TRBV13-3 and TRBJ2-5, with TRBD2 matching 12 bases. The CDR3 covers 17 residues. Germline V gives CDR1 NNHDY, CDR2 SYVADS. This chain's CDR3 is CASSEPGLGGGGDTQYF. The CDR3 bases that were read are TGTGCCAGCAGTGAGCCGGGACTGGGGGGCGGAGGAGAC.

This clone appeared a few times. The gene names here belong to mouse. Coverage ceases 4 residues before the CDR3 finishes, and the germline J gene fills in the end. The chain uses TRBV13-3 and TRBJ1-1, with 7 bases aligning to TRBD1. Germline CDR1 NNHDY, CDR2 SYVADS. J lost 0 bases, V lost 5 bases, and 4 bases had no gene match. This CDR3 contains 14 residues. CDR3 DNA, as far as it was read: TGTGCCAGCAGGCCAGGGGGTCCAAACACA. It codes for CASRPGGPNT. The entire CDR3 protein reads CASRPGGPNTEVFF.

Of note for this clone: The protein given in TCRdb and the translation of the DNA differ at residue 12, and the sequence presented here derives from the DNA. Germline and genes: mouse. Coverage ceases 3 residues before the CDR3 finishes, and the germline J gene fills in the end. This chain connects TRBV13-3 to TRBJ1-3; TRBD1 might be the D (5 bases). Per germline, CDR1 NNHDY and CDR2 SYVADS. This CDR3 contains 15 residues. Deletions cut 2 bases from V and 0 bases from J, with 9 bases between. CDR3 DNA (partial): TGTGCCAGCAGTGAGACAGCTCATTCTGGAAATACG. This sequence encodes CASSETAHSGNT. The entire CDR3 protein is CASSETAHSGNTLYF.

This clone was seen more than once but under ten times. Genes and germline are mouse. The read finishes 4 residues shy of the CDR3 end, and the germline J gene is used to complete it. The chain is built from TRBV13-3 and TRBJ2-7, with 10 bases that match TRBD2. The ends lost 5 bases at V and 3 bases at J; junction bases unmatched: 5. Germline V lookup: CDR1 NNHDY, CDR2 SYVADS. This CDR3 is 14 amino acids long. The chain's CDR3 is CASRGRTGGYEQYF. The sequenced CDR3 bases are TGTGCCAGCAGAGGAAGGACTGGGGGCTAT.

To note about this clone: Gene names and germline match the mouse. The missing CDR3 end, 4 residues past where the read stops, is filled in from the germline J gene. J is TRBJ1-2 and V is TRBV19, with D perhaps matching TRBD1 (5 bases). The germline V gene encodes CDR1 FNHDT and CDR2 SITEND (reference sequence). The CDR3 runs to 14 residues. V was shortened by 2 bases and J by 0 bases, with 8 bases between the two germline ends. Partial CDR3 DNA: TGTGCCAGCAGTATCCAGGGCCCAAACTCC. This translates into CASSIQGPNS. The whole CDR3 sequence reads CASSIQGPNSDYTF.

This clone has more than one count but fewer than ten. These gene names are mouse names. Read data end 4 residues before the CDR3 end; the end is taken from the germline J gene. The chain uses TRBV1 and TRBJ2-4; perhaps TRBD1 as D (5 bases). This CDR3 is built from 14 residues. Germline V gene lookup returns CDR1 NSQYPW and CDR2 LRSPGD (reference sequence). Here the CDR3 reads CTCSAETRGNTLYF. The sequenced CDR3 bases are TGCACCTGCAGTGCAGAAACAAGGGGAAAC.

This clone was counted a few times. The TCRdb protein and the DNA translation do not line up at residue 12; the protein shown here was made by translating the DNA. Mouse germline and gene names are used. The read ends 3 residues shy of where the CDR3 ends; the end is completed using the germline J gene. The chain is built from TRBV19 and TRBJ1-3; possibly TRBD1 for D (5 bases). Germline CDR1 FNHDT, CDR2 SITEND (reference sequence). V was clipped by 4 bases and J by 0 bases, with 11 bases between them. The CDR3 loop spans 15 amino acids. CDR3 loop: CASSSGFPSGNTLYF. CDR3 DNA (partial): TGTGCCAGCAGTTCAGGGTTCCCTTCTGGAAATACG.

Concerning this clone itself: These gene names are mouse names. Read coverage stops 4 residues before the CDR3 terminus; the germline J gene supplies the remainder. This chain joins TRBV13-3 and TRBJ2-3; tentatively, D is TRBD1 (6 bases). V was clipped by 0 bases and J by 2 bases, with 10 bases between them. Germline CDR1 and CDR2: NNHDY and SYVADS. CDR3 length equals 15 residues. CDR3 residues: CASSDAAGDAETLYF. The CDR3 DNA, read in part, is TGTGCCAGCAGTGATGCCGCAGGGGATGCAGAA.